Sequencing of this T cell receptor (beta chain) was carried out in a study of shared clonotypes between healthy human individuals. Sequencing was performed with immunoSEQ multiplex PCR; in TCRdb, only in-frame clones are kept and a portion is missing. Here the sample spans around 600,000 clones, around 97% being singletons. V was trimmed by 6 bases and J by 7 bases, leaving 16 bases between them. Germline assignment: CDR1 LNHDA and CDR2 SQIVND (reference sequence). The CDR3 extends over 15 amino acids. What was sequenced was naive CD4+ T cells sorted from blood. Subset in this sample: CD45RA+ positively selected. This clonotype was sampled from a woman aged 25 to 39 in good health. V and J are TRBV19 and TRBJ1-6, with D hard to call. The CDR3 reads CASRPGKVTNSPLHF. CDR3 coding DNA: TGTGCCAGTAGGCCCGGGAAGGTCACGAATTCACCCCTCCACTTT.